This is a list of T cell receptor beta chains from one sample in a study of blood T cell repertoires in COVID-19. Measured with immunoSEQ multiplex PCR; TCRdb has only the in-frame clones, and not every one. This table holds roughly 100,000 clones, 80% to 90% found once. The sample taken for sequencing was peripheral blood. The receptor set was obtained from a woman aged 80 or older with acute or convalescent COVID-19. The CDR3 runs from the conserved cysteine through the conserved F or W. The D gene is left open where the match is weak. The size field is filled for only some rows; it gives once, few, many or a size class.

j_call v_call clone_size d_call cdr3_nt cdr3_aa
TRBJ1-4 TRBV7-2 . . TGTGCCAGCAGCTCCTACAGCAATGAAAAACTGTTTTTT CASSSYSNEKLFF
TRBJ1-6 TRBV6-5 once . TGTGCCAGCAATGCGGGTAGCGATTCACCCCTCCACTTT CASNAGSDSPLHF
TRBJ1-6 TRBV18 few . TGTGCCAGCTCACAACAGGATATCAATTCACCCCTCCACTTT CASSQQDINSPLHF
TRBJ2-7 TRBV18 . . TGTGCCAGCTCACCCCCGGGACACTCCTACGAGCAGTACTTC CASSPPGHSYEQYF
TRBJ1-1 TRBV6-2/TRBV6-3 . . TGTGCCAGCAGTTACATGGGCAGGGGTGCTTTCTTT CASSYMGRGAFF
TRBJ1-6 TRBV28 . TRBD1 TGTGCCAGCAGTACGGGACAGGGGGGACCAACCCTCCACTTT CASSTGQGGPTLHF
TRBJ2-7 TRBV2 . . TGTGCCAGCAGTGAATACAGGGTGGGCTACGAGCAGTACTTC CASSEYRVGYEQYF
TRBJ2-1 TRBV30 . . TGTGCCTGGAGCTACAGGGCAGATGAGCAGTTCTTC CAWSYRADEQFF
TRBJ2-7 TRBV27 . TRBD1 TGTGCCAGCAGTTCCTACGCTTTGGCAGGACAGGGCGATGACGAGCAGTACTTC CASSSYALAGQGDDEQYF
TRBJ2-3 TRBV7-3 . . TGTGCCAGCAGCTCCCGACTCACAGATACGCAGTATTTT CASSSRLTDTQYF
TRBJ1-3 TRBV7-6 . TRBD1 TGTGCCAGCAGCTTAGGGGGGACAGCTGGAAACACCATATATTTT CASSLGGTAGNTIYF
TRBJ2-7 TRBV19 . . TGTGCCAGCTCTTTCCAGGGGCTCGAGCAGTACTTC CASSFQGLEQYF
TRBJ2-3 TRBV6-5 . . TGTGCCAGTCAGGCGACAGTTGCAGATACGCAGTATTTT CASQATVADTQYF
TRBJ2-7 TRBV11-2 . . TGTGCCAGCAGTAGGACGACAAGGGGCTACGAGCAGTACTTC CASSRTTRGYEQYF
TRBJ2-2 TRBV7-8 . . TGTGCCATTAGCGCCGACACAGCGAACACCGGGGAGCTGTTTTTT CAISADTANTGELFF
TRBJ2-4 TRBV3-1/TRBV3-2 . . TGTGCCAGCAGCCAAGGTCTACCCAAAAACATTCAGTACTTC CASSQGLPKNIQYF
TRBJ1-6 TRBV3-1/TRBV3-2 . . TGTGCCAGCAGCCAAGCATTCGGGAGGGGCAGCTCCTATAATTCACCCCTCCACTTT CASSQAFGRGSSYNSPLHF
TRBJ1-2 TRBV5-5 . . TGTGCCAGCAGCTTTCTGGACAGCGACTATGGCTACACCTTC CASSFLDSDYGYTF
TRBJ2-1 TRBV18 once TRBD2 TGTGCCAGCTCACCACCAGCGGGGAATGAGCAGTTCTTC CASSPPAGNEQFF
TRBJ2-5 TRBV7-9 . . TGTGCCAGCAGCTTATTTGGGGGGCAAGAGACCCAGTACTTC CASSLFGGQETQYF
TRBJ1-5 TRBV30 once . TGTGCCTCGCAGGTAGAAGATCAGCCCCAGCATTTT CASQVEDQPQHF
TRBJ2-7 TRBV4-1 . TRBD1 TGCGCCAGCAGCCAAGAACCGGGACAGATAGAGCAGTACTTC CASSQEPGQIEQYF
TRBJ2-3 TRBV5-1 . TRBD1 TGCGCCAGCAGCCAACTACAGGGGGGACTGACAGATACGCAGTATTTT CASSQLQGGLTDTQYF
TRBJ2-3 TRBV5-4 . . TGTGCCAGCAGCTTGGGTTTAGTATCCCTCACAGATACGCAGTATTTT CASSLGLVSLTDTQYF
TRBJ1-2 TRBV12-3/TRBV12-4 . . TGTGCCAGCGCTACCGGGGAGGCCTATGGCTACACCTTC CASATGEAYGYTF
TRBJ1-5 TRBV10-3 . TRBD1 TGTGCCATCAGTCCAGGGGGCAGGAGCAATCAGCCCCAGCATTTT CAISPGGRSNQPQHF
TRBJ1-5 TRBV23-1 . . TGCGCCAGCAGTCACGGGGTTAGCAATCAGCCCCAGCATTTT CASSHGVSNQPQHF
TRBJ2-1 TRBV7-9 . . TGTGCCAGCAGCTTAGTCCTAATTGAGACAGCCCTACTATACAATGAGCAGTTCTTC CASSLVLIETALLYNEQFF
TRBJ1-1 TRBV6-5 once TRBD1 TGTGCCAGCAGTTACGCCCCCGGGACAGGGAGGACTGAAGCTTTCTTT CASSYAPGTGRTEAFF
TRBJ2-6 TRBV10-3 . TRBD1 TGTGCCATCAGTGATCGGACAGGAAGGGGCTCTGGGGCCAACGTCCTGACTTTC CAISDRTGRGSGANVLTF
TRBJ1-6 TRBV30 . TRBD1 TGTGCCTGGAGTGTTGCCAGGGGGCTTAATTCACCCCTCCACTTT CAWSVARGLNSPLHF
TRBJ2-1 TRBV7-9 . TRBD2 TGTGCCAGCAGCTTGGGACTAGCGGACAATCACAATGAGCAGTTCTTC CASSLGLADNHNEQFF
TRBJ2-3 TRBV5-5 . TRBD2 TGTGCCAGCAGCTTGCGGGCCGGGACTAGCGTCTCAGATACGCAGTATTTT CASSLRAGTSVSDTQYF
TRBJ1-2 TRBV27 . TRBD1 TGTGCCAGCAGTTTCTTGACAGGGGGGGTGTATGGCTACACCTTC CASSFLTGGVYGYTF
TRBJ2-7 TRBV19 . TRBD1 TGTGCCAGTAGTGATTTTGGACAGGGCTACGAGCAGTACTTC CASSDFGQGYEQYF
TRBJ1-4 TRBV10-3 . . TGTGCCATCAGTGAGGTCCAGGCCTCAAATGAAAAACTGTTTTTT CAISEVQASNEKLFF
TRBJ1-1 TRBV28 . . TGTGCCAGCAGTTTTGGTCTCCTGGGAGCAGCTTTCTTT CASSFGLLGAAFF
TRBJ2-5 TRBV15 . TRBD2 TGTGCCACCAGCAGGGGGGGGGTCAGCCAAGAGACCCAGTACTTC CATSRGGVSQETQYF
TRBJ2-7 TRBV29-1 . . TGCAGCGTGGTAGCCCCCGGGGGTGGACGGGACGGGGCCTACGAGCAGTACTTC CSVVAPGGGRDGAYEQYF
TRBJ2-3 TRBV3-1/TRBV3-2 . TRBD2 TGTGCCAGCAGCCCTAGCGGGCTAGCGGGGACAGATACGCAGTATTTT CASSPSGLAGTDTQYF